The present TCR beta chain was sequenced within a study of T cell responses to AZD1222 COVID-19 vaccine. About the study: Second-dose timings of about 4 or about 12 weeks were pooled. Study observations and caveats: Along spike, vaccine-associated CD4 TCRs were found throughout, with dominance at 160-218 and 743-854. Donors were mostly white British, more females; clonal diversity possibly underestimated. Nearly half of unique spike-specific TCRs reportedly avoided B.1.351 and B.1.1.7 mutated regions.

Between the trimmed V and J ends, which lost 3 bases and 4 bases, there was a span of 12 bases. Germline V gene data show CDR1 as KGHSH and CDR2 as LQKENI. The CDR3 spans 14 residues. This table comes from immunoSEQ multiplex PCR, and its TCRdb copy is limited to in-frame clones, with some not included. Of some 140,000 clones listed, around nine tenths are singletons. Notes on this clone: Its specificity is not known.

This TCR came from an adult in good health. This specimen was peripheral blood, taken on day 0 of AZD1222 vaccination. This chain links TRBV18 with TRBJ1-2, with D perhaps TRBD1 (5 bases). The CDR3, as DNA: TGTGCCAGCTCACCGAGGGACCCGACCTATGGCTACACCTTC. Its translation: CASSPRDPTYGYTF.